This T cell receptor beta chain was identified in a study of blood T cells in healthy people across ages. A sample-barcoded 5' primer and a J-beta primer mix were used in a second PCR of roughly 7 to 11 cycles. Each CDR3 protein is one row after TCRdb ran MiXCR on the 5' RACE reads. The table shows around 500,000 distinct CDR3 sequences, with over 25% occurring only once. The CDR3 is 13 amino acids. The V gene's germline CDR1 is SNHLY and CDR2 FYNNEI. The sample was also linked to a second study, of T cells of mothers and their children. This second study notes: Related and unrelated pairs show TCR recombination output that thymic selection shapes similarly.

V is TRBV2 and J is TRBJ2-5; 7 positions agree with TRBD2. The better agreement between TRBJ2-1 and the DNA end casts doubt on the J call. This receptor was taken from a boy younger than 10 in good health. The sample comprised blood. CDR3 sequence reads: CASSGRLAPEQFF. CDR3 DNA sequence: TGTGCCAGCAGTGGGCGACTAGCTCCTGAGCAGTTCTTC.